This T cell receptor (beta chain) was identified during a study of T-cell memory formation after mild COVID-19. Constant-segment primers and 5'RACE yielded cDNA libraries for TCR alpha and TCR beta, each carrying sample barcodes and UMIs. TCRdb analysed the 5' RACE reads with MiXCR anew, one entry per CDR3 protein. The sample records roughly 240,000 distinct CDR3 sequences, 15% being singletons. Germline CDR1 and CDR2: SGHRS and YFSETQ. The V gene lost 2 bases and the J gene lost 2 bases, with 14 bases spanning the gap. The CDR3 extends over 15 amino acids. In this sample, this clonotype turned up many times.

The receptor was derived from an adult woman who had mild COVID-19 (a few samples of this study predate the infection). Cell type and time point are not known. Material: PBMCs or a T cell subset sorted from them (not recorded which). The chain carries TRBV5-1 and TRBJ2-7, with D possibly TRBD1 on 6 matching bases. CDR3 loop: CASSFKLDSTYEQYF. The CDR3 bases are TGCGCCAGCAGCTTCAAACTGGACAGTACCTACGAGCAGTACTTC.